The clone carrying this TCR beta chain was detected only once. Sequenced by immunoSEQ multiplex PCR; TCRdb stores in-frame clones only, minus some. Here the sample spans approximately 79,000 clones, approximately 90% being singletons. Time point specified: peripheral blood 6 weeks after treatment start. V was pared by 0 bases and J by 0 bases, with 7 bases between. Germline CDR1 LNHNV, CDR2 YYDKDF (reference sequence). CDR3 length equals 15 residues. These data originate in a study of PD-L1 blockade in urothelial cancer. Study background: Prior chemotherapy regimens per patient numbered 0 to 3.

This chain uses TRBV15 with TRBJ2-3; perhaps TRBD2 as D (5 bases). The sequencing here drew on PBMCs, taken around atezolizumab (anti-PD-L1) treatment. The sequence came from a woman older than 75 with urothelial cancer. CDR3 amino acids: CATSRDTGSTDTQYF. The CDR3 nucleotides are TGTGCCACCAGCAGAGATACGGGGAGCACAGATACGCAGTATTTT. Full variable domain (outside the CDR3, taken from reference TRBV15 and TRBJ2-3): DAMVIQNPRYQVTQFGKPVTLSCSQTLNHNVMYWYQQKSSQAPKLLFHYYDKDFNNEADTPDNFQSRRPNTSFCFLDIRSPGLGDTAMYLCATSRDTGSTDTQYFGPGTRLTVL.